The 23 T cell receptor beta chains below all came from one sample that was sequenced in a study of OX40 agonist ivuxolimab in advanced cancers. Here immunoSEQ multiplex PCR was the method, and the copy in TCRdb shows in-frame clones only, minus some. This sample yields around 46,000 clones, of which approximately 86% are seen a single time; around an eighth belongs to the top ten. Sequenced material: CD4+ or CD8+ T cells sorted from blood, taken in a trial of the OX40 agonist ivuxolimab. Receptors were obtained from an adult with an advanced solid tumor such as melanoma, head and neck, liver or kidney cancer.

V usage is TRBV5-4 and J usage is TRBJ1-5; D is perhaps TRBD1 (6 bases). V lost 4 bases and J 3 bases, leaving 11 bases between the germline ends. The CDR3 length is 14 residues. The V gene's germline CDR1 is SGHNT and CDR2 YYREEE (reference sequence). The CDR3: CASSDDRLNQPQHF. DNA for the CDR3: TGTGCCAGCAGCGACGACAGGCTCAATCAGCCCCAGCATTTT. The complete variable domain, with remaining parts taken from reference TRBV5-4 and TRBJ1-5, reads ETGVTQSPTHLIKTRGQQVTLRCSSQSGHNTVSWYQQALGQGPQFIFQYYREEENGRGNFPPRFSGLQFPNYSSELNVNALELDDSALYLCASSDDRLNQPQHFGDGTRLSIL.

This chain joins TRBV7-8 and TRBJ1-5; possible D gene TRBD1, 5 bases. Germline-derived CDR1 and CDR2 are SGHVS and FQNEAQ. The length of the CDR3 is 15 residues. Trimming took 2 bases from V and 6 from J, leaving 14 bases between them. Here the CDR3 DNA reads TGTGCCAGCAGCTTATTCCAGGGCCCTAGTCAGCCCCAGCATTTT. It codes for CASSLFQGPSQPQHF.

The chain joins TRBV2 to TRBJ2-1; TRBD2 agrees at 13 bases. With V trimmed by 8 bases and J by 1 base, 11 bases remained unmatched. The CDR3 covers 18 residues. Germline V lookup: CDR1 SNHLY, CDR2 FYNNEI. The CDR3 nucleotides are TGTGCCAGCCTCTCGACGACTAGCGGGGGGCTTTCCTACAATGAGCAGTTCTTC. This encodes CASLSTTSGGLSYNEQFF.

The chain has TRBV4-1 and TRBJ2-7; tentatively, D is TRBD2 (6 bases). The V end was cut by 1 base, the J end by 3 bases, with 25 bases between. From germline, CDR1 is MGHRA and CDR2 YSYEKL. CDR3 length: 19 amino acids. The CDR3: CASSQVATSGGAFHYEQYF. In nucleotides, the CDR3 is TGCGCCAGCAGCCAAGTGGCGACTAGTGGGGGAGCTTTCCACTACGAGCAGTACTTC.

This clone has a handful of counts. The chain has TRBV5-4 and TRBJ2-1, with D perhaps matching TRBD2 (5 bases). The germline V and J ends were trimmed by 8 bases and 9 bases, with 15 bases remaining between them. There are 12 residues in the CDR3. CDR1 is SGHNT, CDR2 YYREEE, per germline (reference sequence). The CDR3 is CASSGGRGEQFF. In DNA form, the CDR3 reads TGTGCCAGTTCCGGAGGCAGAGGTGAGCAGTTCTTC.

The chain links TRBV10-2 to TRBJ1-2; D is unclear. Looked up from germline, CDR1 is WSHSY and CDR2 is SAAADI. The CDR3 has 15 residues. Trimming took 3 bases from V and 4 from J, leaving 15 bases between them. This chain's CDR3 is CASSEARAGRYGYTF. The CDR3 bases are TGCGCCAGCAGTGAAGCGAGGGCCGGCCGCTATGGCTACACCTTC.

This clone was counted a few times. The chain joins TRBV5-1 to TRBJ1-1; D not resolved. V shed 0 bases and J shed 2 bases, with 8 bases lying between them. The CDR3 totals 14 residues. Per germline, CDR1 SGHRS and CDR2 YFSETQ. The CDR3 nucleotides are TGCGCCAGCAGCTTGGAATCCCCTAACACTGAAGCTTTCTTT. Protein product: CASSLESPNTEAFF.

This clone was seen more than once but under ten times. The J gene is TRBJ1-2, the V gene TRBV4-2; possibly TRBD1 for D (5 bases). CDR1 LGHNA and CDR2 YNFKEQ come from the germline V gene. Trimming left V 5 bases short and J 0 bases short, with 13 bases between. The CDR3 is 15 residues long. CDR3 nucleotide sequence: TGTGCCAGCAGCTTGACAGAGGAAGCTAACTATGGCTACACCTTC. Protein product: CASSLTEEANYGYTF.

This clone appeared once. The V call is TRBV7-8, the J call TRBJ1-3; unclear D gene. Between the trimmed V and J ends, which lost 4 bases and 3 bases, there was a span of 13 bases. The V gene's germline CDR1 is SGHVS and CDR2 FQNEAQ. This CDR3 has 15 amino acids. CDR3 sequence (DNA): TGTGCCAGCAGCTCCCCGAGGAGGGATGGAAACACCATATATTTT. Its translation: CASSSPRRDGNTIYF.

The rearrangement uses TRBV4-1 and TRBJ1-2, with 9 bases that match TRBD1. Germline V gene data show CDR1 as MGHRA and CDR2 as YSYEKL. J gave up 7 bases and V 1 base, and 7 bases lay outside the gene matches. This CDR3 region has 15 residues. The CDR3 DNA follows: TGCGCCAGCAGCCAAGTGACAGGGGGATATGGTGGCTACACCTTC. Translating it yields CASSQVTGGYGGYTF.

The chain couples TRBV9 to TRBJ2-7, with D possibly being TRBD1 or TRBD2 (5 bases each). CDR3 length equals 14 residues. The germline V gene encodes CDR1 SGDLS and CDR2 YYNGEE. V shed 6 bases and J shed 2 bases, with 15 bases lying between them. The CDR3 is CASTPPGAPYEQYF. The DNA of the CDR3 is TGTGCCAGCACTCCCCCCGGGGCACCCTACGAGCAGTACTTC.

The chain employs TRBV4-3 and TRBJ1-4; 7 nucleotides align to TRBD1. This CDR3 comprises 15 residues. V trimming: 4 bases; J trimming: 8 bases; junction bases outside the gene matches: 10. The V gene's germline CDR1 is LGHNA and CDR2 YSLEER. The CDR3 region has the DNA TGCGCCAGCAGCCCGGCCCGACAGGGTACGGAAAAACTGTTTTTT. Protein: CASSPARQGTEKLFF.

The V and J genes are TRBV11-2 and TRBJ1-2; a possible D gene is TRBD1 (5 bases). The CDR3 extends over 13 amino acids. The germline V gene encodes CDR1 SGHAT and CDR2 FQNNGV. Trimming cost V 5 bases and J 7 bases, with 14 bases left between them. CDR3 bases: TGTGCCAGCAGCCGGGGGGGGTCTGGTGGCTACACCTTC. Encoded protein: CASSRGGSGGYTF.

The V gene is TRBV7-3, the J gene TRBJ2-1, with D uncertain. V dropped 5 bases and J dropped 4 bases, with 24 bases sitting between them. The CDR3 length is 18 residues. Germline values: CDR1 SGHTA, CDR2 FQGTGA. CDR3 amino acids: CASSPLGGGPILYNEQFF. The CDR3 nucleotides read TGTGCCAGCAGCCCCCTTGGTGGTGGGCCAATCCTTTACAATGAGCAGTTCTTC.

CDR3 protein: CASSATRGGRYNEQFF. The CDR3 DNA follows: TGTGCCAGCAGCGCCACGCGGGGGGGGCGCTACAATGAGCAGTTCTTC. This chain joins TRBV9 and TRBJ2-1; 9 bases fit TRBD2. Trimming at V came to 3 bases and at J to 3 bases, leaving 7 bases not matched to a gene. CDR1 is SGDLS, CDR2 YYNGEE, per germline. This CDR3 has 16 amino acids.

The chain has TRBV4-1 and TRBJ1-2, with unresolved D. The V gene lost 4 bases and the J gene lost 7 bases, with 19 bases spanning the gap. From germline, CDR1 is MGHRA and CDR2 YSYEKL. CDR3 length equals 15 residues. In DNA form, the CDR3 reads TGCGCCAGCAGCCTGCTCGGGGTATTGAGCCGTGGCTACACCTTC. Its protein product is CASSLLGVLSRGYTF.

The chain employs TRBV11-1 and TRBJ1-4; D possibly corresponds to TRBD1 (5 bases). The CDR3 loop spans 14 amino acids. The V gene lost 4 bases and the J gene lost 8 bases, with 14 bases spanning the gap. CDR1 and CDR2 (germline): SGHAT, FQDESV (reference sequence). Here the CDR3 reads CASSWGTAQEKLFF. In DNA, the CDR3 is TGTGCCAGCAGCTGGGGGACGGCCCAGGAAAAACTGTTTTTT.

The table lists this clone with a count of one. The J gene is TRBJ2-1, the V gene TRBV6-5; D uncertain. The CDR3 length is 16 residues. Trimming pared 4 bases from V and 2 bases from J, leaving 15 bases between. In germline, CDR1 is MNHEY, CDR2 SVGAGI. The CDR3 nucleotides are TGTGCCAGCAGTTCCTTATTAGGTAGCCCCTACAATGAGCAGTTCTTC. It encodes CASSSLLGSPYNEQFF.

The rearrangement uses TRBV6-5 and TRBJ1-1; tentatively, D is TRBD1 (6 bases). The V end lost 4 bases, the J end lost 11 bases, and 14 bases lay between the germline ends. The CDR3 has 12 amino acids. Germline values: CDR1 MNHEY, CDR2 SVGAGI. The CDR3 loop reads CASSSGHPAAFF. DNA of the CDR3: TGTGCCAGCAGTTCGGGACACCCGGCGGCTTTCTTT.

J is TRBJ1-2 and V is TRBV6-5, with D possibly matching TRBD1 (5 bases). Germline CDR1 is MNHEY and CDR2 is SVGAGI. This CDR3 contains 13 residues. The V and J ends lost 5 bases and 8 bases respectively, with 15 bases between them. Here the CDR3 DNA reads TGTGCCAGCAGTCGGGACTCCGGGGTAGGCTACACCTTC. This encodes CASSRDSGVGYTF.

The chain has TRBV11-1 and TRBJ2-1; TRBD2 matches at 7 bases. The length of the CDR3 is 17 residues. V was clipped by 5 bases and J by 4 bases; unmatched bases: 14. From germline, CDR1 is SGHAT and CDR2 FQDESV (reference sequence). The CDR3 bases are TGTGCCAGCAGCCTAGACTGGACTAGTGGGGGGTACAATGAGCAGTTCTTC. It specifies CASSLDWTSGGYNEQFF.

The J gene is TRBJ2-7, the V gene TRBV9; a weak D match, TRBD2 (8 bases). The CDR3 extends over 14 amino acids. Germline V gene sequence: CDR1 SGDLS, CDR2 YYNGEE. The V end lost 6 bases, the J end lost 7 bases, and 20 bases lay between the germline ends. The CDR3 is CASTPGGGPREQYF. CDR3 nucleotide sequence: TGTGCCAGCACCCCGGGAGGGGGCCCGCGTGAGCAGTACTTC.

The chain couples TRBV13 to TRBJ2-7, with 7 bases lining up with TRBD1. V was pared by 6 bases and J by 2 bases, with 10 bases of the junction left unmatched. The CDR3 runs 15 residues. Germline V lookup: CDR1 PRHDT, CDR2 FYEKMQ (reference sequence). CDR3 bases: TGTGCCAGCAGGCAGAAAGGGACAGCAACCTACGAGCAGTACTTC. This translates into CASRQKGTATYEQYF.